This entry lists 5 T cell receptor beta chains sequenced from one sample in a study of T-cell reconstitution after alpha-beta-depleted transplantation in children. TCRbeta library preparation incorporated unique molecular identifiers. One entry per CDR3 protein, called by TCRdb with MiXCR from the PCR reads. The sample records 550,000 to 600,000 distinct CDR3 sequences, roughly 24% being singletons. Specimen: PBMCs, mostly from graft donor cells, collected 360 days after TCRalphabeta/CD19-depleted stem cell transplant. These receptors all stem from a boy younger than two who had a stem cell transplant for acute myeloid leukemia, so the T cells may come from the graft donor.

This chain uses TRBV12-3 or TRBV12-4 with TRBJ2-5, with TRBD1 matching 7 bases. The junction had 9 bases not matched to a gene; V was cut back by 4 bases and J by 4 bases. The CDR3 consists of 15 residues. Written as DNA, the CDR3 is TGTGCCAGCAGTTGGGACAGTTCATTTGGAGAGACCCAGTACTTC. As protein: CASSWDSSFGETQYF.

This chain connects TRBV10-3 to TRBJ2-7; TRBD2 is a possible D gene (5 bases). This CDR3 comprises 14 residues. Germline CDR1 and CDR2: ENHRY and SYGVKD. The germline V and J ends were trimmed by 0 bases and 2 bases, with 8 bases remaining between them. DNA of the CDR3: TGTGCCATCAGTGAGTCCCAGGAGGCCTACGAGCAGTACGTC. This encodes CAISESQEAYEQYV.

The sample holds a few counts of this clonotype. This rearrangement joins TRBV10-3 to TRBJ1-2, with 7 nucleotides matching TRBD1. In germline, CDR1 is ENHRY, CDR2 SYGVKD. J gave up 2 bases and V 10 bases, and 10 bases lay outside the gene matches. There are 14 residues in the CDR3. CDR3 residues: CATYSGTENYGYTF. CDR3 coding DNA: TGTGCCACGTATTCCGGGACAGAGAACTATGGCTACACCTTC.

With regard to this clonotype: A much larger clone differs by one base, so this may be a read error. This chain connects TRBV20-1 to TRBJ1-5; D remains unclear. CDR3 size: 15 residues. The V end was cut by 3 bases, the J end by 1 base, with 13 bases between. Germline V lookup: CDR1 DFQATT, CDR2 SNEGSKA (reference sequence). The CDR3: CSARRVGRSNQPQHF. The DNA of the CDR3 is TGCAGTGCTAGGAGAGTAGGCAGGAGCAATCAGCCCCAGCATTTT.

This clonotype was seen more than once but under ten times. For the CDR3, the DNA is TGTGCCAGCTGGCAACCAGGGGTCTCCCCGCGGAATGAGCAGTTCTTC. Residues: CASWQPGVSPRNEQFF. This chain joins TRBV18 and TRBJ2-1; D may be TRBD1 (6 bases). With 7 bases removed from V and 7 bases from J, the gap between germline ends came to 23 bases. Germline V gene sequence: CDR1 KGHSH, CDR2 LQKENI. This CDR3 region has 16 residues.